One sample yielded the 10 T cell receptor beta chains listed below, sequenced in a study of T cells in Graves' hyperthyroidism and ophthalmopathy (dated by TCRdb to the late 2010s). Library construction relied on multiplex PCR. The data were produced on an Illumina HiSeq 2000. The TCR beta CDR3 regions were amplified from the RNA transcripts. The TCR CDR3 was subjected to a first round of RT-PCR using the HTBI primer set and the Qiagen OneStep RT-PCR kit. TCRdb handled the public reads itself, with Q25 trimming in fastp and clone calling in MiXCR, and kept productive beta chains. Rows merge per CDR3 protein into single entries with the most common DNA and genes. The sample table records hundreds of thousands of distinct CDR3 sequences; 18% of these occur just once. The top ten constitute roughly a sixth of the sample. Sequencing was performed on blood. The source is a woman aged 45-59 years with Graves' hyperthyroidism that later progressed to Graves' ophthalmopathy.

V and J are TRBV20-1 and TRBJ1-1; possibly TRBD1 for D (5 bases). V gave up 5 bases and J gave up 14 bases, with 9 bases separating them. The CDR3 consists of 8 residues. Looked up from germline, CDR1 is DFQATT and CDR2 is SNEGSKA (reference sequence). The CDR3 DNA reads TGCAGTGCTGGGGCGACCTTCTTT. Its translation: CSAGATFF.

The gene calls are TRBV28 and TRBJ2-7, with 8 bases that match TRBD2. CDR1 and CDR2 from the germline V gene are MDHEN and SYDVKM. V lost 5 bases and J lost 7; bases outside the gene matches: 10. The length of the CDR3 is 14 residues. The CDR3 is CASSADRGGREQYF. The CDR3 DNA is TGTGCCAGCAGTGCAGACCGGGGGGGAAGAGAGCAGTACTTC.

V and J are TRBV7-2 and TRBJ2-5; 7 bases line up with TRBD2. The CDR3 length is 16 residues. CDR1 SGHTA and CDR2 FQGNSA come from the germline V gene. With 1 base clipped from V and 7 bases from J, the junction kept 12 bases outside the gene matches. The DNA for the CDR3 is TGTGCCAGCAGCTTAGATTTCCGAGGGACGGGGGGGACCCAGTACTTC. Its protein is CASSLDFRGTGGTQYF.

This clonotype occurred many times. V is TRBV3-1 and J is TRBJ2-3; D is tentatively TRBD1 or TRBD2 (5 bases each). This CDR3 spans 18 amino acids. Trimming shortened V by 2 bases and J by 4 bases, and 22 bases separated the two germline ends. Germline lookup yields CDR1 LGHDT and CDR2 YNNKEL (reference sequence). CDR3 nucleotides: TGTGCCAGCAGCCAATTATCCGGGGACCTACTTTCATCAGATACGCAGTATTTT. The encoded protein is CASSQLSGDLLSSDTQYF.

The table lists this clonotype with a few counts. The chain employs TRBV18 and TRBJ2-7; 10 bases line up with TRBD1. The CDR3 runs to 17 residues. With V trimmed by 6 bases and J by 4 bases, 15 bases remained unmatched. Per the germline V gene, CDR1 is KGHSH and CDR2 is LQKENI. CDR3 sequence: CASSKPTRTGGEYEQYF. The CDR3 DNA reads TGTGCCAGCTCCAAACCAACCCGGACAGGGGGAGAATACGAGCAGTACTTC.

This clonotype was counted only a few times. CDR3 protein: CASSWTSSPNQPQHF. CDR3 DNA sequence: TGTGCCAGCAGTTGGACCTCTTCCCCGAATCAGCCCCAGCATTTT. The chain links TRBV27 to TRBJ1-5; D not certain. This CDR3 contains 15 residues. Trimming removed 4 bases from V and 4 bases from J, with 14 bases in between. Germline loops: CDR1 MNHEY, CDR2 SMNVEV (reference sequence).

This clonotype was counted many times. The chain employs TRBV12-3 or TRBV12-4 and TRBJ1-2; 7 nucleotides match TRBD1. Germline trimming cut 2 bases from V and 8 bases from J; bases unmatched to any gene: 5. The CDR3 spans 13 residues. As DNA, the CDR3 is TGTGCCAGCAGTTTAAGACAGGGAGGCGGCTACACCTTC. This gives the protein CASSLRQGGGYTF.

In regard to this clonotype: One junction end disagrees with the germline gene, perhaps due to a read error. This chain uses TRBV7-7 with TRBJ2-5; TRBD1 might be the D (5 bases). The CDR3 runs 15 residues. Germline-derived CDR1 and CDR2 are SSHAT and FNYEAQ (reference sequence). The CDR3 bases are TGTGCTAGCAGCCGACGACAGCTCCCCGAAGAGACCCAGTACTTC. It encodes CASSRRQLPEETQYF. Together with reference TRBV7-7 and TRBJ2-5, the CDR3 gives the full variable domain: GAGVSQSPRYKVTKRGQDVTLRCDPISSHATLYWYQQALGQGPEFLTYFNYEAQPDKSGLPSDRFSAERPEGSISTLTIQRTEQRDSAMYRCASSRRQLPEETQYFGPGTRLLVL.

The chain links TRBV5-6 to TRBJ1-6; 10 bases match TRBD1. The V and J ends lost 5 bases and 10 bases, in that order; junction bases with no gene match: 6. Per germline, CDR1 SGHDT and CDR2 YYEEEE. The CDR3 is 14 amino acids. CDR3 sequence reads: CASRDRGLRSPLHF. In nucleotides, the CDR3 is TGTGCCAGCAGAGACAGGGGGCTTCGCTCACCCCTCCACTTT.

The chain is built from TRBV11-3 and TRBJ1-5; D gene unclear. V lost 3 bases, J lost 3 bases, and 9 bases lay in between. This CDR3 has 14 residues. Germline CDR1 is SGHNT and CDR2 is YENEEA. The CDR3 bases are TGTGCCAGCAGCTTGGGGTTTTACAATCAGCCCCAGCATTTT. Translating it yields CASSLGFYNQPQHF.